This T cell receptor beta chain is from a study of OX40 agonist ivuxolimab in advanced cancers. Study background: Ivuxolimab, which patients received intravenously every 2 weeks, was dosed at 0.01 to 10 mg/kg. Whole-study findings and limits: In the 0.1 to 3.0 mg/kg range, CD4+ and CD8+ blood T cells had expanded clonally by week 6.

Profiled with immunoSEQ multiplex PCR; TCRdb holds only in-frame clones, not every one. This sample has about 70,000 clones, with more than 80% found just once. Blood was sampled at baseline, cycle 4 day 1, and cycle 7 day 1. Germline V lookup: CDR1 WNHNN, CDR2 SYGVQD (reference sequence). The CDR3 sequence is 13 residues long. Trimming removed 5 bases at V and 2 bases at J, with 10 bases between. Details on this clone: Its cognate antigen is unknown.

The sequence came from an adult with an advanced solid tumor such as melanoma, head and neck, liver or kidney cancer. The source was CD4+ or CD8+ T cells sorted from blood, collected in a trial of the OX40 agonist ivuxolimab. The J gene is TRBJ2-7, the V gene TRBV10-1; D uncertain. The CDR3 DNA follows: TGCGCCAGCAGTCCCGGGTTACCCTACGAGCAGTACTTC. It translates to CASSPGLPYEQYF.